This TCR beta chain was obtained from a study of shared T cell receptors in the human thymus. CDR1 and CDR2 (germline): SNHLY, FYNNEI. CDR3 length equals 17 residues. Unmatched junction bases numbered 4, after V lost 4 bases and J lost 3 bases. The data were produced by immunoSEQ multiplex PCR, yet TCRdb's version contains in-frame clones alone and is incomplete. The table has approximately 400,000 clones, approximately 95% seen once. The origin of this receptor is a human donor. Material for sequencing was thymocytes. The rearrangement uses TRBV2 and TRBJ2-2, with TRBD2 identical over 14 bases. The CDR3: CASSGTSGRTHTGELFF. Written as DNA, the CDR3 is TGTGCCAGCAGTGGGACTAGCGGGAGGACCCACACCGGGGAGCTGTTTTTT.